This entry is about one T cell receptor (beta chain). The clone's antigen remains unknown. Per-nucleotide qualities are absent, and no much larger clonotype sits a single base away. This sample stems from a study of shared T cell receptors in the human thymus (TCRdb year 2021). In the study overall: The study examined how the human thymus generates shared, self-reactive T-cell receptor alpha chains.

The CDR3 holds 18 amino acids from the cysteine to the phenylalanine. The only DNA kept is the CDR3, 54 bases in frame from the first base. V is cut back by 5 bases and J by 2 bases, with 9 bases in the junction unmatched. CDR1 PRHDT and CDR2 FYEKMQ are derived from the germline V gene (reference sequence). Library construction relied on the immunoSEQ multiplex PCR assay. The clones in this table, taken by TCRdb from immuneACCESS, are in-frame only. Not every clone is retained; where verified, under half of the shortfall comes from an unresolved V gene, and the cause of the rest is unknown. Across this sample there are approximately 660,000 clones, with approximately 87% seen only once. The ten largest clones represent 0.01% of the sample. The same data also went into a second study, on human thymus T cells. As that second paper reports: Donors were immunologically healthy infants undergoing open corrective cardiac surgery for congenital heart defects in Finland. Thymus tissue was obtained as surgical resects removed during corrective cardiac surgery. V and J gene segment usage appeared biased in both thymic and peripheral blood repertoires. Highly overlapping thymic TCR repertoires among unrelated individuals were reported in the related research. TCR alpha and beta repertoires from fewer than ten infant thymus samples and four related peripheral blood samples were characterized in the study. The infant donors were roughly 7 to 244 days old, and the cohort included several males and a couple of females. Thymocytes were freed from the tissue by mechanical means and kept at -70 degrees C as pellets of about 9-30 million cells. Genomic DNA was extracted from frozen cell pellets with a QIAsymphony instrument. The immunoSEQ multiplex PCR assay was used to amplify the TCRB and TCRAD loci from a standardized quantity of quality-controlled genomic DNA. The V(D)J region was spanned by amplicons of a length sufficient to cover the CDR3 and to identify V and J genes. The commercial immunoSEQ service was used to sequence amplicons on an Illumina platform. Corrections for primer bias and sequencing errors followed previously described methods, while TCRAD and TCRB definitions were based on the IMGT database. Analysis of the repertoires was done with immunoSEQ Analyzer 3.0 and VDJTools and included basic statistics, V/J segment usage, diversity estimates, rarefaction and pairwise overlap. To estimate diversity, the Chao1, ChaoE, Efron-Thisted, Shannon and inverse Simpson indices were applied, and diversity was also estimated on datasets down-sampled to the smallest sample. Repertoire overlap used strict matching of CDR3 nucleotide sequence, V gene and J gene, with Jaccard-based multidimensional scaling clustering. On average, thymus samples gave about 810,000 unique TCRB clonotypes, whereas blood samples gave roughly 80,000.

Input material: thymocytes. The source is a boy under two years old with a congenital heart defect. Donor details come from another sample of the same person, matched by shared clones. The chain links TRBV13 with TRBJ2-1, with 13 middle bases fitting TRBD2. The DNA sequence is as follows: TGTGCCAGCAGCGCCTGGACTAGCGGGAGTAGTCCCTACAATGAGCAGTTCTTC. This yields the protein CASSAWTSGSSPYNEQFF.